The clone carrying this TCR beta chain was seen once. In the original processing: Using reference gene primer amplification, nucleated cell counts were estimated. Here immunoSEQ multiplex PCR was the method, and the copy in TCRdb shows in-frame clones only, minus some. From that table come the V and J calls and clone size; the DNA was used to work out D and trimming. The sample yields over 200,000 clones, roughly 83% seen once. The V segment lost 9 bases and the J segment 2 bases; nucleotides outside the gene matches: 20. CDR1 is LNHDA, CDR2 SQIVND, per germline (reference sequence). The CDR3 consists of 20 residues. These data are taken from a study of blood T cell repertoires in COVID-19. Whole-study context: The United States, Italy and Spain supplied acute and convalescent COVID-19 samples. Nucleic acid was either cDNA or gDNA, and it came from T cells, B-cell-depleted T cells, or PBMCs.

The sequenced material came from peripheral blood. This TCR derives from a woman in her seventies with active or convalescent COVID-19. The V gene is TRBV19, the J gene TRBJ2-6; TRBD1 matches 9 bases. The CDR3 loop reads CASRPNRWDRELTGANVLTF. CDR3 nucleotide sequence: TGTGCCAGCAGACCAAACCGGTGGGACAGGGAACTGACTGGGGCCAACGTCCTGACTTTC.